This T cell receptor (beta chain) was sequenced during a study of blood T cell repertoires in COVID-19. TCRdb's copy holds only in-frame clones and misses some; the assay was immunoSEQ multiplex PCR. Among about 300,000 clones listed, around 92% were seen once. The J segment lost 4 bases and the V segment lost 2 bases, leaving 14 bases of the junction unmatched. The CDR3 sequence is 18 residues long. From germline, CDR1 is MGHRA and CDR2 YSYEKL. The receptor's source is a woman in her 30s with COVID-19, enrolled during active disease. Sequenced input: peripheral blood. J is TRBJ1-3 and V is TRBV4-1; TRBD1 aligns across 7 bases. CDR3: CASSQPGQEDSEGNTIYF. The CDR3 DNA sequence: TGCGCCAGCAGCCAACCCGGACAGGAGGATTCGGAAGGAAACACCATATATTTT.